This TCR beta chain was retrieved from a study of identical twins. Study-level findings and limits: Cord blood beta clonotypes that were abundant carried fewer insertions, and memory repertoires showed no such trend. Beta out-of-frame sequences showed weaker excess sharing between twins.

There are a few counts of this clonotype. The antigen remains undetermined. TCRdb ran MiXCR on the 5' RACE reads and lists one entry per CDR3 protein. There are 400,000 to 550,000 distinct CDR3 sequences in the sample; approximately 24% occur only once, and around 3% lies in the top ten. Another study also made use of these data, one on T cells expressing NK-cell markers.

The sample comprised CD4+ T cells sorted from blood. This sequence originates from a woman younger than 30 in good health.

CDR3 in amino acids: CASSQVAANYNEQFF. CDR3 nucleotide sequence: TGTGCCAGCAGTCAGGTAGCAGCTAACTACAATGAGCAGTTCTTC. The chain couples TRBV2 to TRBJ2-1; D uncertain. V lost 5 bases and J 3 bases, leaving 14 bases between the germline ends. The CDR3 runs 15 residues. CDR1 and CDR2 from the germline V gene are SNHLY and FYNNEI.